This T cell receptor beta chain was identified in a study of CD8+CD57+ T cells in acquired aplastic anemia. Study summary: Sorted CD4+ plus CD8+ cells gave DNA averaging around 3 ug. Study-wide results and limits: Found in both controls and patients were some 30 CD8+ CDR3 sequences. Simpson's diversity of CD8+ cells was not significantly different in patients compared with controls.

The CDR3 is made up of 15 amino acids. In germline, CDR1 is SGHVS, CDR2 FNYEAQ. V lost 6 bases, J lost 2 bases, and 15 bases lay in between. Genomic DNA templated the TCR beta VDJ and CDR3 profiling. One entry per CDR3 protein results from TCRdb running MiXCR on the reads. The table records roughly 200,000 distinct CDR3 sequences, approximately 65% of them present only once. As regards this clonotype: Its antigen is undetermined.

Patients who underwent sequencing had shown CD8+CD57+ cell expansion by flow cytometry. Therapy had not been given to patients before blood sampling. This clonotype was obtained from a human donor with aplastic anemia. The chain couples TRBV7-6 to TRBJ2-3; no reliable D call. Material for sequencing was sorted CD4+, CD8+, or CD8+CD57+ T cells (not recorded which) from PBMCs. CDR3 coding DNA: TGTGCCAGCAGTCGAGAAGACACCGACACAGATACGCAGTATTTT. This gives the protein CASSREDTDTDTQYF.